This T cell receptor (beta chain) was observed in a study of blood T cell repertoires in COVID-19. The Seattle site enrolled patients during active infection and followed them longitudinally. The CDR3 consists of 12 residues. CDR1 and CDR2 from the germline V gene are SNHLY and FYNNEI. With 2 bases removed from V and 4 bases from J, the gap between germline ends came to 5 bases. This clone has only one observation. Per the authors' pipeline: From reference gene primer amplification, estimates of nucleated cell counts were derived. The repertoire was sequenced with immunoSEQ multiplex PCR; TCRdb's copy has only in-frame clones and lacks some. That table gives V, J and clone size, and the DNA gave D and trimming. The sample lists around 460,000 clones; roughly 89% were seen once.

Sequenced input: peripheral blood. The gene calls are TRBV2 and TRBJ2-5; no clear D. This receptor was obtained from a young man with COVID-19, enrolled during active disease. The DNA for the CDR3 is TGTGCCAGCAGTGAACTTCCAGAGACCCAGTACTTC. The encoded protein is CASSELPETQYF.